The subject of this entry is one T cell receptor (beta chain). Its antigen is unidentified. This record belongs to a study of cytotoxic CD8 clonotypes in ibrutinib-treated CLL. The study, taken as a whole, reports: Clonality went up at the time of ibrutinib response, stayed stable in sustained remission, and later dropped back toward its baseline level at progression.

The repertoire was sequenced with immunoSEQ multiplex PCR; TCRdb's copy has only in-frame clones and lacks some. The sample consists of 200,000 to 250,000 clones, nearly 80% of them appearing once. The length of the CDR3 is 16 residues. Trimming at V came to 4 bases and at J to 5 bases, leaving 9 bases not matched to a gene. Germline V gene lookup returns CDR1 SGHKS and CDR2 YYEKEE (reference sequence). The V gene is TRBV5-5, the J gene TRBJ1-2, with 12 bases aligning to TRBD1. The receptor comes from a human donor with chronic lymphocytic leukemia. The sequences come from PBMCs, collected after 12 months of ibrutinib treatment. The CDR3 loop is CASSPTGTGGRYGYTF. The CDR3, as DNA: TGTGCCAGCAGCCCGACCGGGACAGGGGGCCGGTATGGCTACACCTTC.